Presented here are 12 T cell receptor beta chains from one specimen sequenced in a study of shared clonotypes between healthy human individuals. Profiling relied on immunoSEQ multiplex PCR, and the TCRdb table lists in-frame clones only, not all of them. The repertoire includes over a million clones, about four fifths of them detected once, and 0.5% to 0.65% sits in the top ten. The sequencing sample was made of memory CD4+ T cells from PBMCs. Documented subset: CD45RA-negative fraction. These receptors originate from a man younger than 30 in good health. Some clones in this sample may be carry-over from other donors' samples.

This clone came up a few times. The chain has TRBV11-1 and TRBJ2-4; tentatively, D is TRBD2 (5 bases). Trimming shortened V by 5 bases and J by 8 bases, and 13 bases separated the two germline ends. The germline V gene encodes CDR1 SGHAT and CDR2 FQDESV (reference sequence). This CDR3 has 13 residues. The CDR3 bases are TGTGCCAGCAGCGTAGGAGGAGGCGACATTCAGTACTTC. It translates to CASSVGGGDIQYF.

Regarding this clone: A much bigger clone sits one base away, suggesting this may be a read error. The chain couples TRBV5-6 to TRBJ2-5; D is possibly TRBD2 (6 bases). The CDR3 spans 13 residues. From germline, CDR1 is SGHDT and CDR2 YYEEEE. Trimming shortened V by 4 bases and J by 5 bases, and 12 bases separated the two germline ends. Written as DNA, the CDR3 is TGTGCCAGCAGCGGAACGGGAGTCGAGACCCAGTACTTC. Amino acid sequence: CASSGTGVETQYF. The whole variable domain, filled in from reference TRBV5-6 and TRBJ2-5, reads DAGVTQSPTHLIKTRGQQVTLRCSPKSGHDTVSWYQQALGQGPQFIFQYYEEEERQRGNFPDRFSGHQFPNYSSELNVNALLLGDSALYLCASSGTGVETQYFGPGTRLLVL.

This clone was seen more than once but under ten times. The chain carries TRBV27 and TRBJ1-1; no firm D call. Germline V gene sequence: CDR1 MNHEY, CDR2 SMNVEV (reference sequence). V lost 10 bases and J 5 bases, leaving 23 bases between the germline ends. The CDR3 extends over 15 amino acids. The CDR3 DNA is TGTGCCACCCGAACCTTTCTGCGCGGGAGGACTGAAGCTTTCTTT. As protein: CATRTFLRGRTEAFF.

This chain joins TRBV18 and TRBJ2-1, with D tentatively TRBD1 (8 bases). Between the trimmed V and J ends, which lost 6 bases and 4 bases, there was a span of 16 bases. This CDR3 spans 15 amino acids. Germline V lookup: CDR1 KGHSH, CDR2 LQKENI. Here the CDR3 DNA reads TGTGCCAGCTCTCTCACAGGGGGGGCTTACAATGAGCAGTTCTTC. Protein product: CASSLTGGAYNEQFF.

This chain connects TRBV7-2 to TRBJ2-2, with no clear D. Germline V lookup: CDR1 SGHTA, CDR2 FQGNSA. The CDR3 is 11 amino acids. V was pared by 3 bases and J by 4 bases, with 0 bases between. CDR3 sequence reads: CASSFTGELFF. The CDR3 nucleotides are TGTGCCAGCAGCTTCACCGGGGAGCTGTTTTTT. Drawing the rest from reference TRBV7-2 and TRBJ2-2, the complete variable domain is GAGVSQSPSNKVTEKGKDVELRCDPISGHTALYWYRQSLGQGLEFLIYFQGNSAPDKSGLPSDRFSAERTGGSVSTLTIQRTQQEDSAVYLCASSFTGELFFGEGSRLTVL.

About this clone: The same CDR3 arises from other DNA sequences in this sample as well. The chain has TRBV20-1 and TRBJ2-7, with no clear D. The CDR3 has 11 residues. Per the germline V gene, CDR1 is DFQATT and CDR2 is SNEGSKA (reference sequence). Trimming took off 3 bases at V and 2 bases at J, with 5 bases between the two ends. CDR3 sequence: CSASEPYEQYF. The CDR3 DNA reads TGCAGTGCTAGCGAACCCTACGAGCAGTACTTC.

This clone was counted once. The CDR3 DNA is TGTGCCAGCAGCCGTTCCCAAGAGACCCAGTACTTC. The encoded protein is CASSRSQETQYF. The V and J genes are TRBV7-6 and TRBJ2-5; D call uncertain. CDR3 length equals 12 residues. In germline, CDR1 is SGHVS, CDR2 FNYEAQ. The ends were cut back, 5 bases at V and 1 base at J, with 5 bases in the middle.

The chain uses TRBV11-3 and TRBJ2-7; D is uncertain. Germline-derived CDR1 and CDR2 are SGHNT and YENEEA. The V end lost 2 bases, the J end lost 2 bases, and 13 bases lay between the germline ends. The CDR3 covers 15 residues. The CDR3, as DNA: TGTGCCAGCAGCTTACCCTTCGGGCGGCCCTACGAGCAGTACTTC. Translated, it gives CASSLPFGRPYEQYF.

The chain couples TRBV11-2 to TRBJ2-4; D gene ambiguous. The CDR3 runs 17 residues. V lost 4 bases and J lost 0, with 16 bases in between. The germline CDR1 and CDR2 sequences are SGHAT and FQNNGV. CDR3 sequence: CASSSLKVRLAKNIQYF. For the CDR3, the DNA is TGTGCCAGCAGCTCCCTGAAGGTCCGACTAGCCAAAAACATTCAGTACTTC. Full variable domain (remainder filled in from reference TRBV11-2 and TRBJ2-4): EAGVAQSPRYKIIEKRQSVAFWCNPISGHATLYWYQQILGQGPKLLIQFQNNGVVDDSQLPKDRFSAERLKGVDSTLKIQPAKLEDSAVYLCASSSLKVRLAKNIQYFGAGTRLSVL.

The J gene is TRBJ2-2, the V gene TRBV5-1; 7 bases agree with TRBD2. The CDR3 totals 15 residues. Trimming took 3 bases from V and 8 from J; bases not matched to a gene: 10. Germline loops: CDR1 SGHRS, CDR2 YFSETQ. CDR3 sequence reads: CASSSPGLKVGELFF. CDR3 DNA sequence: TGCGCCAGCAGCTCACCGGGACTAAAGGTTGGGGAGCTGTTTTTT.

The CDR3 protein is CASSPTSTSSYNEQFF. CDR3 in DNA: TGTGCCAGCTCACCGACTAGCACAAGCTCCTACAATGAGCAGTTCTTC. The chain uses TRBV18 and TRBJ2-1, with 7 bases aligning to TRBD2. Germline V gives CDR1 KGHSH, CDR2 LQKENI. J was trimmed by 0 bases and V by 3 bases; bases with no gene match: 5. The CDR3 runs 16 residues.

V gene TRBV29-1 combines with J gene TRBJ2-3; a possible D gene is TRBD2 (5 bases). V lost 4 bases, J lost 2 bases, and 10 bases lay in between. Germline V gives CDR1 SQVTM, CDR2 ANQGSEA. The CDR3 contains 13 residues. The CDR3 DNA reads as TGCAGCGTTGGTACGGGAAACACAGATACGCAGTATTTT. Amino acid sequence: CSVGTGNTDTQYF.